A selection of T cell receptor beta chains follows, all from one sample in a study of T cells in Graves' hyperthyroidism and ophthalmopathy. Each CDR3 protein is one row after TCRdb ran MiXCR on the multiplex PCR reads. The table shows around 340,000 distinct CDR3 sequences, with 18% occurring only once. Sequenced: blood. The origin of the receptors is a woman in her thirties or forties with Graves' ophthalmopathy. The CDR3 runs from the conserved cysteine through the conserved F or W. The D gene is left open where the match is weak. Not all rows give a size; the values are once, few, many and, for expanded clones, a class.

CDR3 DNA: TGTGCCAGCAGCTTAAGTCCCGGGGGGTCCTACGAGCAGTACTTC
CDR3 protein: CASSLSPGGSYEQYF
J gene: TRBJ2-7
clone size: many
D gene: TRBD2
V gene: TRBV5-5

CDR3 DNA: TGCAGTGCCACCGTTGGACAGTCAAATTCCTACGAGCAGTACTTC
CDR3 protein: CSATVGQSNSYEQYF
J gene: TRBJ2-7
clone size: many
D gene: -
V gene: TRBV20-1

CDR3 DNA: TGTGCCAGCAGCCAAGCCCCGGGACGAATCTTGGAGCAGTACTTC
CDR3 protein: CASSQAPGRILEQYF
J gene: TRBJ2-7
clone size: many
D gene: -
V gene: TRBV3-1

CDR3 DNA: TGTGCCAGCAGTAACCCGGGGAGTAACTATGGCTACACCTTC
CDR3 protein: CASSNPGSNYGYTF
J gene: TRBJ1-2
clone size: -
D gene: -
V gene: TRBV7-2

CDR3 DNA: TGTGCCTGGAGGCGTGTTTCTACTGAAGCTTTCTTT
CDR3 protein: CAWRRVSTEAFF
J gene: TRBJ1-1
clone size: many
D gene: -
V gene: TRBV30

CDR3 DNA: TGTGCCAGCAGCCCTCTAGGGTCCTATGAGCAGTTCTTC
CDR3 protein: CASSPLGSYEQFF
J gene: TRBJ2-1
clone size: many
D gene: -
V gene: TRBV7-8

CDR3 DNA: TGTGCCTGGGGGACAGGGCTCAACTATGGCTACACCTTC
CDR3 protein: CAWGTGLNYGYTF
J gene: TRBJ1-2
clone size: many
D gene: TRBD1
V gene: TRBV30

CDR3 DNA: TGTGCCAGCAGTCCACCCGGACTAGCAGGGAGCACCGGGGAGCTGTTTTTT
CDR3 protein: CASSPPGLAGSTGELFF
J gene: TRBJ2-2
clone size: many
D gene: TRBD2
V gene: TRBV12-3/TRBV12-4

CDR3 DNA: TGTGCCAGCAGTTACTCGCGGCCCGGGACAGGGGCTAACTACGAGCAGTACTTC
CDR3 protein: CASSYSRPGTGANYEQYF
J gene: TRBJ2-7
clone size: many
D gene: TRBD1
V gene: TRBV6-2/TRBV6-3

CDR3 DNA: TGTGCCAGCAGTTTGGACGCCCTCAACAATCAGCCCCAGCATTTT
CDR3 protein: CASSLDALNNQPQHF
J gene: TRBJ1-5
clone size: many
D gene: -
V gene: TRBV28

CDR3 DNA: TGTGCCAGCAGTTCAGTCCTATCGGGGGAGACCCAGTACTTC
CDR3 protein: CASSSVLSGETQYF
J gene: TRBJ2-5
clone size: many
D gene: -
V gene: TRBV6-5

CDR3 DNA: TGTGCCAGCAAATACACGAGGGCCTCCTACGAGCAGTACTTC
CDR3 protein: CASKYTRASYEQYF
J gene: TRBJ2-7
clone size: -
D gene: -
V gene: TRBV28

CDR3 DNA: TGTGCCAGCAGTGAATCAACACTTTACGAGCAGTACTTC
CDR3 protein: CASSESTLYEQYF
J gene: TRBJ2-7
clone size: few
D gene: -
V gene: TRBV6-1